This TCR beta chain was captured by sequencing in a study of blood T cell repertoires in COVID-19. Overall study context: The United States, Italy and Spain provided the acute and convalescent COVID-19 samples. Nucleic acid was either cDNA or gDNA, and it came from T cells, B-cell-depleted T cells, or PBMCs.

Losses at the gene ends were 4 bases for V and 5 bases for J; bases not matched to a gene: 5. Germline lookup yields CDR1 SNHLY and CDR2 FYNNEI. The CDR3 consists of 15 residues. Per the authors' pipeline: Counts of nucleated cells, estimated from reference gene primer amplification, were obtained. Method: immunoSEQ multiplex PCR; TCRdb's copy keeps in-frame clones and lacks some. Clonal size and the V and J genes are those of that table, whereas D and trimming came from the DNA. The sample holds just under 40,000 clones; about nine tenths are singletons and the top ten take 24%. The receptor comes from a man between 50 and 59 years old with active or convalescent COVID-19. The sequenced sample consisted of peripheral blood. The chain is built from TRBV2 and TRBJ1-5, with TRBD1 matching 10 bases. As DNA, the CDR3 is TGTGCCAGCAGTGGAGGACAGGGGGTTTATCAGCCCCAGCATTTT. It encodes CASSGGQGVYQPQHF.